This entry lists 21 T cell receptor beta chains sequenced from one sample in a study of shared clonotypes between healthy human individuals. Libraries were prepared by immunoSEQ multiplex PCR; TCRdb keeps only in-frame clonotypes and omits some of them. Of some 1.1 million clones detected, approximately 77% appear once; the ten largest clones hold roughly 0.9%. The specimen sequenced was memory CD4+ T cells from PBMCs. As for subset: CD45RA-negative fraction. Receptors originate from a man between 18 and 29 years old in good health. Some clones in this sample may be carry-over from other donors' samples.

V gene TRBV6-1 combines with J gene TRBJ1-5; TRBD1 might be the D (6 bases). Trimming shortened V by 5 bases and J by 7 bases, and 15 bases separated the two germline ends. The CDR3 is made up of 14 amino acids. In germline, CDR1 is MNHNS, CDR2 SASEGT. Here the CDR3 reads CASSRRDIGQPQHF. The CDR3 DNA reads TGTGCCAGCAGTCGCCGGGACATTGGGCAGCCCCAGCATTTT.

The chain carries TRBV7-9 and TRBJ1-6; 7 nucleotides align to TRBD1. Germline-derived CDR1 and CDR2 are SEHNR and FQNEAQ (reference sequence). V was clipped by 4 bases and J by 8 bases; unmatched bases: 8. The CDR3 covers 15 residues. CDR3 protein: CASSSTGIGDSPLHF. The CDR3 nucleotides read TGTGCCAGCAGCTCGACAGGGATTGGGGATTCACCCCTCCACTTT.

This clone was detected a few times. The rearrangement joins TRBV19 to TRBJ1-2, with D perhaps matching TRBD1 (5 bases). The CDR3 runs 13 residues. The germline V and J ends were trimmed by 6 bases and 6 bases, with 14 bases remaining between them. Germline V gives CDR1 LNHDA, CDR2 SQIVND (reference sequence). The CDR3 loop reads CASREQATDGYTF. The CDR3 nucleotides are TGTGCCAGTAGGGAACAGGCGACGGATGGCTACACCTTC.

The J gene is TRBJ2-7, the V gene TRBV19; the D gene could be TRBD1 or TRBD2 (5 bases each). The CDR3 has 14 residues. The V end lost 5 bases, the J end lost 2 bases, and 13 bases lay between the germline ends. Germline values: CDR1 LNHDA, CDR2 SQIVND (reference sequence). The CDR3 DNA is TGTGCCAGTAGTGCCCGGGACGGACCCTACGAGCAGTACTTC. Protein product: CASSARDGPYEQYF. Looking up the rest from reference TRBV19 and TRBJ2-7 gives the full variable domain: DGGITQSPKYLFRKEGQNVTLSCEQNLNHDAMYWYRQDPGQGLRLIYYSQIVNDFQKGDIAEGYSVSREKKESFPLTVTSAQKNPTAFYLCASSARDGPYEQYFGPGTRLTVT.

V gene TRBV5-1 combines with J gene TRBJ2-7, with 9 bases identical to TRBD2. Germline trimming cut 0 bases from V and 2 bases from J; bases unmatched to any gene: 9. The germline CDR1 and CDR2 sequences are SGHRS and YFSETQ. The CDR3 is 17 amino acids. CDR3 sequence (DNA): TGCGCCAGCAGCTTGGTACCGGGGCTAGCGGGAACCTACGAGCAGTACTTC. It is translated as CASSLVPGLAGTYEQYF.

The chain employs TRBV18 and TRBJ1-5; 7 bases line up with TRBD1. Germline-derived CDR1 and CDR2 are KGHSH and LQKENI. The CDR3 extends over 17 amino acids. V shed 3 bases and J 4 bases; nucleotides not matched to a gene: 12. CDR3 DNA sequence: TGTGCCAGCTCACCCTACCCCCTACAGGGGATTAATCAGCCCCAGCATTTT. Amino acids: CASSPYPLQGINQPQHF.

The chain employs TRBV10-3 and TRBJ2-2; D is possibly TRBD2 (6 bases). The ends were cut back, 4 bases at V and 0 bases at J, with 9 bases in the middle. Per germline, CDR1 ENHRY and CDR2 SYGVKD. The CDR3 extends over 15 amino acids. CDR3 residues: CAISAGDSNTGELFF. Written as DNA, the CDR3 is TGTGCCATCAGTGCCGGGGACTCGAACACCGGGGAGCTGTTTTTT.

The chain employs TRBV5-5 and TRBJ2-5, with D perhaps matching TRBD2 (5 bases). This CDR3 is built from 13 residues. Trimming took off 1 base at V and 5 bases at J, with 9 bases between the two ends. Germline V gene sequence: CDR1 SGHKS, CDR2 YYEKEE (reference sequence). The CDR3 DNA follows: TGTGCCAGCAGCTTGAGAGGGCGGGAGACCCAGTACTTC. Encoded protein: CASSLRGRETQYF.

V gene TRBV9 combines with J gene TRBJ2-1; a possible D gene is TRBD2 (5 bases). V was trimmed by 3 bases and J by 8 bases, leaving 18 bases between them. The CDR3 covers 15 residues. Germline CDR1 SGDLS, CDR2 YYNGEE. The CDR3 region is CASSANPTSSDEQFF. CDR3 nucleotides: TGTGCCAGCAGCGCGAACCCAACTAGTAGCGATGAGCAGTTCTTC.

CDR3 DNA: TGTGCCAGCACCGACGACAGGGCGGGAGGCTACACCTTC. It encodes CASTDDRAGGYTF. The chain couples TRBV6-1 to TRBJ1-2; 7 bases map to TRBD1. The CDR3 sequence is 13 residues long. Germline-derived CDR1 and CDR2 are MNHNS and SASEGT. The ends lost 7 bases at V and 8 bases at J; junction bases unmatched: 10.

This clone came up once. The rearrangement uses TRBV28 and TRBJ2-6; possibly TRBD2 for D (6 bases). The CDR3 sequence is 15 residues long. Germline V gives CDR1 MDHEN, CDR2 SYDVKM. V lost 7 bases and J 1 base, leaving 11 bases between the germline ends. As DNA, the CDR3 is TGTGCCAGCAAGGGGAGGAATTCTGGGGCCAACGTCCTGACTTTC. Translated, it gives CASKGRNSGANVLTF.

In DNA, the CDR3 is TGTGCCAGCAGCTTGGCTAGCGGGAGCGACGAGCAGTACTTC. Residues: CASSLASGSDEQYF. V and J are TRBV5-4 and TRBJ2-7, with TRBD2 matching over 10 bases. Germline values: CDR1 SGHNT, CDR2 YYREEE (reference sequence). The CDR3 contains 14 residues. V shed 0 bases and J 5 bases; nucleotides not matched to a gene: 2.

This chain uses TRBV7-9 with TRBJ2-2, with TRBD2 as a possible D gene (5 bases). The CDR3 contains 15 residues. Trimming removed 0 bases from V and 2 bases from J, with 7 bases in between. The germline V gene has CDR1 SEHNR and CDR2 FQNEAQ (reference sequence). The CDR3 sequence is CASSLARANTGELFF. In nucleotides, the CDR3 is TGTGCCAGCAGCTTAGCGCGGGCCAACACCGGGGAGCTGTTTTTT.

The chain is built from TRBV15 and TRBJ2-1; D gene unclear. This CDR3 has 13 amino acids. The V gene's germline CDR1 is LNHNV and CDR2 YYDKDF (reference sequence). Trimming removed 1 base at V and 6 bases at J, with 7 bases between. For the CDR3, the DNA is TGTGCCACCAGCAGAGCACTGGGCAATGAGCAGTTCTTC. Protein product: CATSRALGNEQFF.

The rearrangement uses TRBV30 and TRBJ1-4; D ambiguous. CDR1 and CDR2 (germline): GTSNPN, SVGIG (reference sequence). Trimming took off 0 bases at V and 7 bases at J, with 15 bases between the two ends. There are 15 residues in the CDR3. In DNA, the CDR3 is TGTGCCTGGAGTGTATCCAGTCAGAGGATTGAAAAACTGTTTTTT. As protein: CAWSVSSQRIEKLFF. Full variable domain (remainder filled in from reference TRBV30 and TRBJ1-4): SQTIHQWPATLVQPVGSPLSLECTVEGTSNPNLYWYRQAAGRGLQLLFYSVGIGQISSEVPQNLSASRPQDRQFILSSKKLLLSDSGFYLCAWSVSSQRIEKLFFGSGTQLSVL.

A word on this clone: This may come from a read error, since a much larger clone is one base off. This chain links TRBV6-5 with TRBJ1-1; D is uncertain. Germline CDR1 and CDR2: MNHEY and SVGAGI. The V and J ends lost 4 bases and 0 bases respectively, with 6 bases between them. CDR3 length: 13 amino acids. The CDR3 spells CASSLGMNTEAFF. The CDR3 DNA reads as TGTGCCAGCAGTTTAGGGATGAACACTGAAGCTTTCTTT.

This chain uses TRBV11-2 with TRBJ2-5; 7 bases line up with TRBD1. Germline CDR1 is SGHAT and CDR2 is FQNNGV. V trimming: 5 bases; J trimming: 1 base; junction bases outside the gene matches: 4. CDR3 length: 14 amino acids. CDR3 region: CASSPRTGQETQYF. Here the CDR3 DNA reads TGTGCCAGCAGCCCACGGACAGGCCAAGAGACCCAGTACTTC. The variable domain in full, completed from reference TRBV11-2 and TRBJ2-5, reads EAGVAQSPRYKIIEKRQSVAFWCNPISGHATLYWYQQILGQGPKLLIQFQNNGVVDDSQLPKDRFSAERLKGVDSTLKIQPAKLEDSAVYLCASSPRTGQETQYFGPGTRLLVL.

The rearrangement joins TRBV5-4 to TRBJ2-7; the D is unclear. CDR1 and CDR2 (germline): SGHNT, YYREEE (reference sequence). Trimming pared 4 bases from V and 2 bases from J, leaving 7 bases between. This CDR3 comprises 12 residues. CDR3 protein: CASSPSPYEQYF. CDR3 DNA sequence: TGTGCCAGCAGCCCTAGTCCCTACGAGCAGTACTTC.

V is TRBV30 and J is TRBJ2-7, with 7 bases matching TRBD2. With V trimmed by 0 bases and J by 4 bases, 12 bases remained unmatched. The CDR3 length is 16 residues. Looked up from germline, CDR1 is GTSNPN and CDR2 is SVGIG (reference sequence). CDR3 sequence reads: CAWSVNRAGALYEQYF. The CDR3 bases are TGTGCCTGGAGTGTTAATAGGGCGGGAGCCCTTTACGAGCAGTACTTC. The complete variable domain, with remaining parts taken from reference TRBV30 and TRBJ2-7, reads SQTIHQWPATLVQPVGSPLSLECTVEGTSNPNLYWYRQAAGRGLQLLFYSVGIGQISSEVPQNLSASRPQDRQFILSSKKLLLSDSGFYLCAWSVNRAGALYEQYFGPGTRLTVT.

V and J are TRBV13 and TRBJ1-1, with 9 positions matching TRBD1. Germline lookup yields CDR1 PRHDT and CDR2 FYEKMQ (reference sequence). Germline trimming cut 5 bases from V and 4 bases from J; bases unmatched to any gene: 5. The CDR3 extends over 14 amino acids. CDR3 DNA sequence: TGTGCCAGCAGCGCAGGACAGGGGTTCACTGAAGCTTTCTTT. Its translation is CASSAGQGFTEAFF.

J is TRBJ2-2 and V is TRBV7-9, with no clear D. Germline values: CDR1 SEHNR, CDR2 FQNEAQ (reference sequence). Trimming took off 3 bases at V and 4 bases at J, with 9 bases between the two ends. The CDR3 sequence is 14 residues long. The DNA of the CDR3 is TGTGCCAGCAGCTTTCAAAGAGGCACCGGGGAGCTGTTTTTT. Residues: CASSFQRGTGELFF.